This TCR beta chain was found in a study of regulatory dendritic cells for organ transplantation. Study-level points and caveats: Naive CD4+ and CD8+ repertoires were highly diverse; memory CD8+ was most oligoclonal.

This clone was detected once. Its antigen is not known. Sequencing used immunoSEQ multiplex PCR; TCRdb keeps in-frame clones, though not all of them. There are 15,000 to 20,000 clones in the sample; around 85% occur only once, and 2.5% to 3.5% lies in the top ten. Sorted subsets were CFSE-labeled and cultured 4 to 6 days with allogeneic dendritic cells. Memory T cells were CD45RO+, naive were CD45RA+, sorted by FACS. Sequences were obtained from memory CD4+ T cells from blood cultured with regulatory dendritic cells. Subset meaning: CD45RO+ memory T cells. This clonotype originated in a human donor in good health.

CDR3 coding DNA: TGTGCCAGCAAGCCAGGAGGCTATGGCTACACCTTC. Translated: CASKPGGYGYTF. The chain has TRBV6-5 and TRBJ1-2; D is ambiguous. V lost 7 bases, J lost 4 bases, and 10 bases lay in between. CDR3 length equals 12 residues. Germline CDR1 MNHEY, CDR2 SVGAGI.